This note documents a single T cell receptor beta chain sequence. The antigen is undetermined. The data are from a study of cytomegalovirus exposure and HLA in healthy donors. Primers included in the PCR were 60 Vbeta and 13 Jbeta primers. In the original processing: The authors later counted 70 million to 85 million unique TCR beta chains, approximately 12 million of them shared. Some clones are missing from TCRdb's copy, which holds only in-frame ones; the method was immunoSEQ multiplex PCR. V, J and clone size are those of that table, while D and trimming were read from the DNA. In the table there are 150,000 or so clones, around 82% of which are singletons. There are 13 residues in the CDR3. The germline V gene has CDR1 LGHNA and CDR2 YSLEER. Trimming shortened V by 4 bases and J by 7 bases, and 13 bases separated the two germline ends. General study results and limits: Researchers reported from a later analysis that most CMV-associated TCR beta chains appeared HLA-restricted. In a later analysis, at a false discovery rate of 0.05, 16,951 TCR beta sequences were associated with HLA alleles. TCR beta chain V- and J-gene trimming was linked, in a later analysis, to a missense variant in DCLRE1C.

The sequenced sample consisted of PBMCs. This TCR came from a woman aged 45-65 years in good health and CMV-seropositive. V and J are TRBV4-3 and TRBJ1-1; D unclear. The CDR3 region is CASSLLRGDEAFF. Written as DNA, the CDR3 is TGCGCCAGCAGCCTTCTCCGGGGTGATGAAGCTTTCTTT.